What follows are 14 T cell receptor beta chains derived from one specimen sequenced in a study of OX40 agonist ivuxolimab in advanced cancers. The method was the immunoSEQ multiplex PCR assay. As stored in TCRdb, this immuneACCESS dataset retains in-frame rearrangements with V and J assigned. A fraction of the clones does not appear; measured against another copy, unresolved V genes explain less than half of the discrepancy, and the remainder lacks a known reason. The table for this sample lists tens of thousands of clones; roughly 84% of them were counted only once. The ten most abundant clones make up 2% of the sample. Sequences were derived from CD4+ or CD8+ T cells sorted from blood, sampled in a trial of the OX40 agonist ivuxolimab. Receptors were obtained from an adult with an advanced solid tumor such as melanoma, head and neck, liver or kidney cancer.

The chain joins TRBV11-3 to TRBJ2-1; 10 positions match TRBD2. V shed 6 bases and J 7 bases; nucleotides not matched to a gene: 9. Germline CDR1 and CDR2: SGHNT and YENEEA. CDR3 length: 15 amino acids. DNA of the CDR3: TGTGCCAGCAGTCCCCGGCTAGCGGGAGCGAATGAGCAGTTCTTC. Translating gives CASSPRLAGANEQFF.

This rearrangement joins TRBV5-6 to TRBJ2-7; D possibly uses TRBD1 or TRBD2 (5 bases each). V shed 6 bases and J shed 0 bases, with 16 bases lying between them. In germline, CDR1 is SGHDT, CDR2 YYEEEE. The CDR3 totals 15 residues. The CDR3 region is CASNLPGDASYEQYF. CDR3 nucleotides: TGTGCCAGCAACCTGCCTGGGGACGCCTCCTACGAGCAGTACTTC.

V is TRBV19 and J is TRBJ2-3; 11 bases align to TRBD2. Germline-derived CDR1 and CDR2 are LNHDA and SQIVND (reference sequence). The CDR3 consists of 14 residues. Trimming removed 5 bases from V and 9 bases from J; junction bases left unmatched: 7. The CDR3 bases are TGTGCCAGTAGTCAAAGCACTAGCGGGGGAACGCAGTATTTT. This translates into CASSQSTSGGTQYF.

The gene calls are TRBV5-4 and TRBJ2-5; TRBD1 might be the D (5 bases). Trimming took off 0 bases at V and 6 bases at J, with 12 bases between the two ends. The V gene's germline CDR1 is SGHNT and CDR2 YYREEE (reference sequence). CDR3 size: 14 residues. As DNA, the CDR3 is TGTGCCAGCAGCTTGGGTGGGGCGTTACAGACCCAGTACTTC. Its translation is CASSLGGALQTQYF. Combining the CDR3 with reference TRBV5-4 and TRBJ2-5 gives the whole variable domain ETGVTQSPTHLIKTRGQQVTLRCSSQSGHNTVSWYQQALGQGPQFIFQYYREEENGRGNFPPRFSGLQFPNYSSELNVNALELDDSALYLCASSLGGALQTQYFGPGTRLLVL.

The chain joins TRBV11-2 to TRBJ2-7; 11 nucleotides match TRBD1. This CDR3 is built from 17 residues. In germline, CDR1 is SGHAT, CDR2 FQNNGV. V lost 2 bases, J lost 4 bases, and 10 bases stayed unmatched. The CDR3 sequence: CASSLRIGTGGSYEQYF. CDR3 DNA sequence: TGTGCCAGCAGCTTAAGAATCGGGACAGGGGGATCTTACGAGCAGTACTTC.

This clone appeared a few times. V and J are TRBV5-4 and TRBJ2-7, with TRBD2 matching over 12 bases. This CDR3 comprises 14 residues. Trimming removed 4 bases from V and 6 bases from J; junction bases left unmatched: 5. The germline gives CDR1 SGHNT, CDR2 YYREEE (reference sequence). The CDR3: CASSPTSGGSEQYF. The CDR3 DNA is TGTGCCAGCAGCCCTACTAGCGGGGGGAGCGAGCAGTACTTC.

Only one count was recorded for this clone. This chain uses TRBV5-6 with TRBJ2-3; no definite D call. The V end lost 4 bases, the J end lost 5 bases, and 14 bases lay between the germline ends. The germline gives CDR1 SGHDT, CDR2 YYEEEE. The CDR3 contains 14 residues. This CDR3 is CASSPLRGLDTQYF. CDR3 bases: TGTGCCAGCAGCCCCCTCCGCGGCCTAGATACGCAGTATTTT.

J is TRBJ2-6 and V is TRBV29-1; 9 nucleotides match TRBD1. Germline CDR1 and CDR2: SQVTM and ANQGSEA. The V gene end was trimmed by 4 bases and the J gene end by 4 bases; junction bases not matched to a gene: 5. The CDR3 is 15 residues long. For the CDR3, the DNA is TGCAGCGTTGTACAGGGGGCCCCCGGGGCCAACGTCCTGACTTTC. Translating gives CSVVQGAPGANVLTF.

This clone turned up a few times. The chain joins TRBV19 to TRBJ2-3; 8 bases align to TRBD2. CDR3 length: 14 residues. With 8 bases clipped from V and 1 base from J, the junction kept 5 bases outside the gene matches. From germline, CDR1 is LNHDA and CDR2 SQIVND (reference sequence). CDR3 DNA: TGTGCCAGTCAGACTAGCGCCGGCACAGATACGCAGTATTTT. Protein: CASQTSAGTDTQYF.

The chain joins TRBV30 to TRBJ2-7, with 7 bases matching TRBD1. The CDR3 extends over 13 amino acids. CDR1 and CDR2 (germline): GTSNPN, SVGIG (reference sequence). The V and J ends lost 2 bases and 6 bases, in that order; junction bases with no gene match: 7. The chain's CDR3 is CAWSNKQGFEQYF. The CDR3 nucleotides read TGTGCCTGGAGTAATAAACAGGGGTTCGAGCAGTACTTC. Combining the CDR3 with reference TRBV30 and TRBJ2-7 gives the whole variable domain SQTIHQWPATLVQPVGSPLSLECTVEGTSNPNLYWYRQAAGRGLQLLFYSVGIGQISSEVPQNLSASRPQDRQFILSSKKLLLSDSGFYLCAWSNKQGFEQYFGPGTRLTVT.

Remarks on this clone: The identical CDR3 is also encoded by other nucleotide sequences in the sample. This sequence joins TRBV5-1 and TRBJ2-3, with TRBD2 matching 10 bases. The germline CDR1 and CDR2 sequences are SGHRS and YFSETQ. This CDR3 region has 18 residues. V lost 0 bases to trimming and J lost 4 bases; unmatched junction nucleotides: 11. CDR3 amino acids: CASSLAGRVAGGSDTQYF. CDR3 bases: TGCGCCAGCAGCTTGGCCGGTCGAGTAGCGGGAGGCTCAGATACGCAGTATTTT.

CDR3 sequence reads: CASSMRDRGSGELFF. The CDR3 nucleotides read TGTGCCAGTAGTATGAGAGACAGGGGGAGCGGGGAGCTGTTTTTT. V usage is TRBV19 and J usage is TRBJ2-2; 9 bases align to TRBD1. Germline V CDR1 and CDR2: LNHDA, SQIVND (reference sequence). CDR3 length equals 15 residues. The V and J ends lost 3 bases and 7 bases, in that order; junction bases with no gene match: 6. Based on the CDR3 plus reference TRBV19 and TRBJ2-2, the full variable domain is DGGITQSPKYLFRKEGQNVTLSCEQNLNHDAMYWYRQDPGQGLRLIYYSQIVNDFQKGDIAEGYSVSREKKESFPLTVTSAQKNPTAFYLCASSMRDRGSGELFFGEGSRLTVL.

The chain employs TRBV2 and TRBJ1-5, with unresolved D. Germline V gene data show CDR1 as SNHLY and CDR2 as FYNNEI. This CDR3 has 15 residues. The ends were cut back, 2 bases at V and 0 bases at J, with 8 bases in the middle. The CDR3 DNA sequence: TGTGCCAGCAGTGAATTTGGTGGTAGCAATCAGCCCCAGCATTTT. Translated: CASSEFGGSNQPQHF.

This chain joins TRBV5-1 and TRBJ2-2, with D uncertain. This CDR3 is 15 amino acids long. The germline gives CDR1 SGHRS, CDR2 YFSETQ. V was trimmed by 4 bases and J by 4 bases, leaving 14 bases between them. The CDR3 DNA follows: TGCGCCAGCAGCCTACTCTCTTGGGCCACCGGGGAGCTGTTTTTT. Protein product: CASSLLSWATGELFF. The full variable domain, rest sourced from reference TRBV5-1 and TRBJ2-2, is KAGVTQTPRYLIKTRGQQVTLSCSPISGHRSVSWYQQTPGQGLQFLFEYFSETQRNKGNFPGRFSGRQFSNSRSEMNVSTLELGDSALYLCASSLLSWATGELFFGEGSRLTVL.